The 32 T cell receptor beta chains below all came from one sample that was sequenced in a study of T cell responses to AZD1222 COVID-19 vaccine. Clones were read by immunoSEQ multiplex PCR, and TCRdb kept only the in-frame ones, dropping some. The profile shows 70,000 to 100,000 clones, roughly 92% of them singletons. The input for sequencing was peripheral blood, taken 28 days after the second AZD1222 dose. The receptors here all came from an adult who received the AZD1222 COVID-19 vaccine.

This chain connects TRBV6-5 to TRBJ1-2; D not resolved. Deletions cut 2 bases from V and 4 bases from J, with 11 bases between. This CDR3 comprises 14 residues. The germline gives CDR1 MNHEY, CDR2 SVGAGI. The CDR3 loop is CASSYGGRFYGYTF. In DNA form, the CDR3 reads TGTGCCAGCAGTTACGGTGGACGGTTCTATGGCTACACCTTC.

The chain joins TRBV30 to TRBJ1-2; tentative D call: TRBD1 (6 bases). The CDR3 spans 14 residues. V was trimmed by 0 bases and J by 1 base, leaving 9 bases between them. Germline V CDR1 and CDR2: GTSNPN, SVGIG (reference sequence). Written as DNA, the CDR3 is TGTGCCTGGAGTGTAGGGGGTCTTAACTATGGCTACACCTTC. Translation: CAWSVGGLNYGYTF.

The chain joins TRBV6-1 to TRBJ1-1; 9 nucleotides align to TRBD1. The V and J ends lost 0 bases and 0 bases, in that order; junction bases with no gene match: 5. The CDR3 loop spans 17 amino acids. From germline, CDR1 is MNHNS and CDR2 SASEGT. CDR3 in amino acids: CASSEAWDRVVNTEAFF. DNA for the CDR3: TGTGCCAGCAGTGAAGCGTGGGACAGGGTGGTGAACACTGAAGCTTTCTTT.

The chain has TRBV28 and TRBJ2-7; 11 bases match TRBD1. The ends lost 0 bases at V and 3 bases at J; junction bases unmatched: 7. The length of the CDR3 is 17 residues. In germline, CDR1 is MDHEN, CDR2 SYDVKM. Here the CDR3 DNA reads TGTGCCAGCAGTTTATGGGGGACCGGGACAGGGGGCTACGAGCAGTACTTC. As protein: CASSLWGTGTGGYEQYF.

The rearrangement joins TRBV4-3 to TRBJ1-2; D remains unclear. From germline, CDR1 is LGHNA and CDR2 YSLEER. The CDR3 sequence is 16 residues long. V lost 0 bases and J lost 2, with 13 bases in between. The CDR3 protein is CASSQEDPGINYGYTF. CDR3 sequence (DNA): TGCGCCAGCAGCCAAGAAGATCCCGGTATCAACTATGGCTACACCTTC.

This clone has just one count. The chain has TRBV3-1 (or the pseudogene TRBV3-2) and TRBJ1-3, with D unresolved. Germline values: CDR1 LGHDT, CDR2 YNNKEL (reference sequence). Trimming shortened V by 0 bases and J by 0 bases, and 9 bases separated the two germline ends. The CDR3 consists of 16 residues. The CDR3 DNA follows: TGTGCCAGCAGCCAAGACAGGCCCCCCTCTGGAAACACCATATATTTT. Its protein product is CASSQDRPPSGNTIYF.

This chain joins TRBV7-9 and TRBJ2-7, with 8 bases that match TRBD1. V dropped 5 bases and J dropped 3; count of bases not matched to a gene: 6. This CDR3 spans 14 amino acids. Germline CDR1 SEHNR, CDR2 FQNEAQ (reference sequence). CDR3 nucleotide sequence: TGTGCCAGCAGCCATGGACAGGGATTCTACGAGCAGTACTTC. It encodes CASSHGQGFYEQYF.

The gene calls are TRBV19 and TRBJ1-3; 7 bases are a match to TRBD1. This CDR3 comprises 17 residues. Germline V gives CDR1 LNHDA, CDR2 SQIVND (reference sequence). Germline trimming cut 7 bases from V and 2 bases from J; bases unmatched to any gene: 14. The CDR3 reads CASTTTGQAWTGNTIYF. For the CDR3, the DNA is TGTGCCAGTACCACCACCGGACAGGCTTGGACTGGAAACACCATATATTTT.

V usage is TRBV13 and J usage is TRBJ2-5; 9 bases are shared with TRBD2. The CDR3 runs to 17 residues. CDR1 PRHDT and CDR2 FYEKMQ come from the germline V gene (reference sequence). The ends lost 0 bases at V and 4 bases at J; junction bases unmatched: 9. The chain's CDR3 is CASSLGGGGGARETQYF. The CDR3 DNA follows: TGTGCCAGCAGCTTAGGCGGCGGCGGGGGGGCGAGAGAGACCCAGTACTTC.

The chain is built from TRBV6-5 and TRBJ1-4; D is unresolved. The CDR3 has 15 residues. Germline V gene lookup returns CDR1 MNHEY and CDR2 SVGAGI. V was shortened by 5 bases and J by 2 bases, with 12 bases between the two germline ends. The CDR3 DNA reads TGTGCCAGCAGTCCCCGTCGAAGTACTAATGAAAAACTGTTTTTT. Translation gives CASSPRRSTNEKLFF.

This chain uses TRBV4-1 with TRBJ1-2; TRBD1 aligns across 7 bases. The CDR3 contains 16 residues. V lost 6 bases and J lost 4; bases outside the gene matches: 14. CDR1 is MGHRA and CDR2 is YSYEKL in the germline V gene. CDR3 protein: CASRQPTQGQGYGYTF. The CDR3 DNA reads as TGCGCCAGCAGACAGCCCACACAGGGGCAAGGCTATGGCTACACCTTC.

This clone was observed a few times. The chain couples TRBV11-2 to TRBJ2-5; possibly TRBD2 for D (6 bases). Germline lookup yields CDR1 SGHAT and CDR2 FQNNGV. Trimming stripped 4 bases from V and 2 bases from J, with 11 bases between. The CDR3 runs 14 residues. In DNA form, the CDR3 reads TGTGCCAGCAGCTCACTCGGGGGTCAAGAGACCCAGTACTTC. Encoded protein: CASSSLGGQETQYF.

This rearrangement joins TRBV27 to TRBJ1-4; the D is unclear. Trimming took 2 bases from V and 8 from J, leaving 15 bases between them. The CDR3 totals 15 residues. Per germline, CDR1 MNHEY and CDR2 SMNVEV (reference sequence). CDR3 sequence: CASSLTGRWREKLFF. CDR3 coding DNA: TGTGCCAGCAGTTTAACGGGGAGGTGGCGGGAAAAACTGTTTTTT. The whole variable domain, remainder taken from reference TRBV27 and TRBJ1-4, is EAQVTQNPRYLITVTGKKLTVTCSQNMNHEYMSWYRQDPGLGLRQIYYSMNVEVTDKGDVPEGYKVSRKEKRNFPLILESPSPNQTSLYFCASSLTGRWREKLFFGSGTQLSVL.

The chain joins TRBV11-3 to TRBJ1-6; unclear D gene. The V end was cut by 1 base, the J end by 5 bases, with 9 bases between. The CDR3 has 15 residues. Germline-derived CDR1 and CDR2 are SGHNT and YENEEA. The CDR3 loop reads CASSLGSPNNSPLHF. CDR3 DNA sequence: TGTGCCAGCAGCTTAGGAAGCCCGAATAATTCACCCCTCCACTTT.

This chain connects TRBV7-9 to TRBJ1-1; 7 bases align to TRBD1. Losses at the gene ends were 0 bases for V and 4 bases for J; bases not matched to a gene: 8. The V gene's germline CDR1 is SEHNR and CDR2 FQNEAQ (reference sequence). The CDR3 spans 16 residues. CDR3 nucleotide sequence: TGTGCCAGCAGCTTAGCAACAGGGGTTTTAGGCACTGAAGCTTTCTTT. Its translation: CASSLATGVLGTEAFF.

Of note for this clone: Relative to the germline gene, one junction end is altered; a read error may explain this. Other DNA sequences from this sample encode an identical CDR3 as well. The chain has TRBV7-2 and TRBJ1-1, with D tentatively TRBD1 (5 bases). Germline CDR1 reads SGHTA; CDR2 reads FQGNSA. The CDR3 has 13 amino acids. The CDR3 reads CASSLAQGTEAFF. The CDR3 DNA reads TGTGCCAGCAGCTTAGCGCAGGGCACTGAGGCTTTCTTT.

The rearrangement joins TRBV11-2 to TRBJ1-2; D gene ambiguous. Per the germline V gene, CDR1 is SGHAT and CDR2 is FQNNGV. Deletions cut 1 base from V and 2 bases from J, with 5 bases between. This CDR3 is built from 13 residues. The CDR3 spells CASSLVGNYGYTF. The CDR3 DNA sequence: TGTGCCAGCAGCTTAGTAGGGAACTATGGCTACACCTTC.

The chain employs TRBV11-2 and TRBJ2-7, with unresolved D. CDR3 size: 12 residues. Germline lookup yields CDR1 SGHAT and CDR2 FQNNGV. Trimming removed 5 bases from V and 6 bases from J, with 11 bases in between. The CDR3, as DNA: TGTGCCAGCAGCCCGAGGCCGGGCGAGCAGTACTTC. Residues: CASSPRPGEQYF.

The rearrangement links TRBV12-3 or TRBV12-4 to TRBJ1-2, with TRBD1 matching over 9 bases. Trimming removed 2 bases from V and 10 bases from J; junction bases left unmatched: 5. CDR3 length equals 13 residues. This CDR3 is CASSLNRGHDYTF. Written as DNA, the CDR3 is TGTGCCAGCAGTTTAAACAGGGGGCACGACTACACCTTC.

The chain links TRBV13 to TRBJ1-2; D ambiguous. The CDR3 has 15 residues. Germline CDR1 reads PRHDT; CDR2 reads FYEKMQ (reference sequence). The V end was cut by 1 base, the J end by 8 bases, with 17 bases between. The CDR3 is CASSLEGLAYEGYTF. For the CDR3, the DNA is TGTGCCAGCAGCTTAGAAGGGCTCGCCTATGAGGGCTACACCTTC.

CDR3 in amino acids: CASSLQSVTDTQYF. The CDR3 bases are TGTGCCAGTAGCCTCCAATCCGTCACAGATACGCAGTATTTT. The gene calls are TRBV19 and TRBJ2-3, with D uncertain. Trimming stripped 6 bases from V and 2 bases from J, with 12 bases between. CDR3 length: 14 residues. Per germline, CDR1 LNHDA and CDR2 SQIVND (reference sequence).

The rearrangement links TRBV30 to TRBJ1-1; maybe TRBD1 (5 bases). This CDR3 contains 12 residues. Germline CDR1 reads GTSNPN; CDR2 reads SVGIG (reference sequence). Trimming left V 0 bases short and J 6 bases short, with 8 bases between. The CDR3 loop is CAWSVGGAEAFF. The CDR3, as DNA: TGTGCCTGGAGTGTGGGGGGGGCTGAAGCTTTCTTT. Supplemented by reference TRBV30 and TRBJ1-1, the full variable domain reads SQTIHQWPATLVQPVGSPLSLECTVEGTSNPNLYWYRQAAGRGLQLLFYSVGIGQISSEVPQNLSASRPQDRQFILSSKKLLLSDSGFYLCAWSVGGAEAFFGQGTRLTVV.

This chain links TRBV19 with TRBJ1-1; no clear D. Germline CDR1 is LNHDA and CDR2 is SQIVND (reference sequence). Trimming removed 8 bases at V and 4 bases at J, with 20 bases between. The CDR3 has 15 residues. The CDR3 reads CASPENNGAVTEAFF. DNA for the CDR3: TGTGCCAGTCCGGAAAACAACGGTGCGGTCACTGAAGCTTTCTTT.

The CDR3 region has the DNA TGTGCCAGCAGCCCCCGGGGACAGGGTGTTTTCCCTCCTGGCTACACCTTC. Its protein product is CASSPRGQGVFPPGYTF. The chain joins TRBV7-2 to TRBJ1-2; TRBD1 matches 9 bases. V was clipped by 5 bases and J by 7 bases; unmatched bases: 17. The CDR3 runs 17 residues. Germline CDR1 is SGHTA and CDR2 is FQGNSA.

This sequence joins TRBV18 and TRBJ2-7; no clear D gene. This CDR3 is built from 13 residues. The germline V gene encodes CDR1 KGHSH and CDR2 LQKENI. V was pared by 2 bases and J by 2 bases, with 7 bases between. CDR3 sequence: CASSPYSAYEQYF. CDR3 coding DNA: TGTGCCAGCTCACCATATTCGGCCTACGAGCAGTACTTC.

The chain uses TRBV9 and TRBJ2-7; D possibly corresponds to TRBD2 (5 bases). V was clipped by 4 bases and J by 1 base, with 18 bases between them. This CDR3 contains 16 residues. Per germline, CDR1 SGDLS and CDR2 YYNGEE. The CDR3 is CASSPPGIRGSYEQYF. In DNA, the CDR3 is TGTGCCAGCAGCCCCCCCGGGATTAGAGGATCCTACGAGCAGTACTTC.

The chain employs TRBV3-1 (or the pseudogene TRBV3-2) and TRBJ1-2; maybe TRBD1 (6 bases). CDR1 is LGHDT, CDR2 YNNKEL, per germline (reference sequence). The V gene lost 1 base and the J gene lost 4 bases, with 7 bases spanning the gap. The CDR3 covers 13 residues. CDR3 sequence: CASSQGTAYGYTF. As DNA, the CDR3 is TGTGCCAGCAGCCAAGGGACAGCCTATGGCTACACCTTC.

DNA for the CDR3: TGTGCCAGCAGTTTATCGGGGGGGGGTCAGCCCCAGCATTTT. Its protein is CASSLSGGGQPQHF. The chain joins TRBV27 to TRBJ1-5, with D tentatively TRBD1 (5 bases). Germline V gene data show CDR1 as MNHEY and CDR2 as SMNVEV (reference sequence). The CDR3 sequence is 14 residues long. The ends were cut back, 0 bases at V and 6 bases at J, with 9 bases in the middle.

The chain combines TRBV4-1 with TRBJ2-3; D tentatively reads TRBD1 or TRBD2 (6 bases each). The CDR3 spans 17 residues. The germline V and J ends were trimmed by 3 bases and 1 base, with 17 bases remaining between them. Germline CDR1 reads MGHRA; CDR2 reads YSYEKL. CDR3 DNA: TGCGCCAGCAGCCAGCCTGGGGGGCCACGAGGCACAGATACGCAGTATTTT. It translates to CASSQPGGPRGTDTQYF.

Here the CDR3 DNA reads TGCGTCCTGAGCGGGGCGGCTTTCACCGGGGAGCTGTTTTTT. This gives the protein CVLSGAAFTGELFF. This chain connects TRBV5-1 to TRBJ2-2; 7 bases fit TRBD2. Germline CDR1 reads SGHRS; CDR2 reads YFSETQ. There are 14 residues in the CDR3.

The V gene is TRBV18, the J gene TRBJ1-1, with D possibly matching TRBD1 (6 bases). With 6 bases removed from V and 1 base from J, the gap between germline ends came to 12 bases. The CDR3 length is 14 residues. In germline, CDR1 is KGHSH, CDR2 LQKENI. CDR3 bases: TGTGCCAGCTCCCCTCAGGGGCGGAACACTGAAGCTTTCTTT. This sequence encodes CASSPQGRNTEAFF.

The chain is built from TRBV11-2 and TRBJ1-2; D is unresolved. This CDR3 has 10 residues. Trimming took off 11 bases at V and 8 bases at J, with 12 bases between the two ends. Germline CDR1 is SGHAT and CDR2 is FQNNGV. CDR3 sequence (DNA): TGTGCCGTACACGAGTGGGGCTACACCTTC. Amino acids: CAVHEWGYTF.